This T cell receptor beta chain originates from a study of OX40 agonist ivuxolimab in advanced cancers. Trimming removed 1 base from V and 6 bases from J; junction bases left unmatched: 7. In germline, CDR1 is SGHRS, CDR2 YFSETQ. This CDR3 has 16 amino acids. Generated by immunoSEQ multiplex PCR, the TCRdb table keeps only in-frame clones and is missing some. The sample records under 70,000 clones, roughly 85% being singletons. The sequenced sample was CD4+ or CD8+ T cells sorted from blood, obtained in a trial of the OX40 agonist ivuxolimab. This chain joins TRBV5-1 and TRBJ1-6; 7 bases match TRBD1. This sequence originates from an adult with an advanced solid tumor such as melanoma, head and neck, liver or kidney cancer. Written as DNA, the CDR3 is TGCGCCAGCAGCTTGTCCCTGACAGGGACTAATTCACCCCTCCACTTT. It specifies CASSLSLTGTNSPLHF.